These 8 T cell receptor beta chains were all obtained from the same sample, sequenced in a study of CD8+CD57+ T cells in acquired aplastic anemia. Profiles of TCR beta VDJ and CDR3 were generated from a genomic DNA template. TCRdb re-called the reads with MiXCR, one entry per CDR3 protein. The table records approximately 170,000 distinct CDR3 sequences, about 53% of them present only once. Sequences were obtained from sorted CD4+, CD8+, or CD8+CD57+ T cells (not recorded which) from PBMCs. All receptors derive from a human donor in good health, serving as a control.

This chain uses TRBV10-3 with TRBJ1-5; 11 nucleotides agree with TRBD1. The CDR3 is 15 residues long. Germline trimming cut 4 bases from V and 3 bases from J; bases unmatched to any gene: 2. Germline CDR1 and CDR2: ENHRY and SYGVKD. The CDR3 reads CAISGGQGVNQPQHF. CDR3 nucleotide sequence: TGTGCCATCAGTGGGGGACAGGGGGTCAATCAGCCCCAGCATTTT.

This clonotype was observed a single time. The chain has TRBV2 and TRBJ2-1, with a tentative D call TRBD1 (6 bases). Germline V lookup: CDR1 SNHLY, CDR2 FYNNEI. V was trimmed by 6 bases and J by 4 bases, leaving 16 bases between them. The CDR3 consists of 15 residues. CDR3 nucleotides: TGTGCCAGCAGCACGGCGACAGGTCATTACAATGAGCAGTTCTTC. Amino acids: CASSTATGHYNEQFF.

Remarks on this clonotype: A read error is likely, as this CDR3 ends without the conserved phenylalanine or tryptophan. This CDR3 is CASSSGQALYGYTL. The CDR3 DNA sequence: TGTGCCAGTAGTTCCGGACAGGCTCTCTATGGCTACACCCTC. The genes are TRBV19 and TRBJ1-2; 7 bases are shared with TRBD1. The germline CDR1 and CDR2 sequences are LNHDA and SQIVND (reference sequence). Trimming removed 5 bases from V and 4 bases from J; junction bases left unmatched: 7. This CDR3 region has 14 residues.

The CDR3 spells CASTGVPYEQYF. The CDR3 nucleotides read TGTGCCAGCACCGGGGTGCCCTACGAGCAGTACTTC. V is TRBV25-1 and J is TRBJ2-7, with D possibly TRBD2 on 5 matching bases. The CDR3 runs 12 residues. Germline CDR1 is MGHDK and CDR2 is SYGVNS. V was pared by 7 bases and J by 2 bases, with 9 bases between.

The rearrangement links TRBV9 to TRBJ1-2, with 12 positions matching TRBD1. V lost 5 bases, J lost 4 bases, and 3 bases stayed unmatched. This CDR3 has 14 residues. CDR1 is SGDLS, CDR2 YYNGEE, per germline. CDR3 nucleotide sequence: TGTGCCAGCAGGGGGACAGGGGGCGTCTATGGCTACACCTTC. Protein sequence: CASRGTGGVYGYTF. The whole variable domain, remainder taken from reference TRBV9 and TRBJ1-2, is DSGVTQTPKHLITATGQRVTLRCSPRSGDLSVYWYQQSLDQGLQFLIQYYNGEERAKGNILERFSAQQFPDLHSELNLSSLELGDSALYFCASRGTGGVYGYTFGSGTRLTVV.

In this sample, this clonotype turned up a few times. The V and J genes are TRBV27 and TRBJ2-2; D gene unclear. The V gene's germline CDR1 is MNHEY and CDR2 SMNVEV (reference sequence). The CDR3 extends over 16 amino acids. Trimming stripped 6 bases from V and 3 bases from J, with 17 bases between. The DNA of the CDR3 is TGTGCCAGCAGACCCTCAAAGGGTAAATACACCGGGGAGCTGTTTTTT. Its protein product is CASRPSKGKYTGELFF.

This clonotype was seen repeatedly, ten times or more. V is TRBV5-1 and J is TRBJ1-5; 8 bases agree with TRBD1. CDR1 SGHRS and CDR2 YFSETQ come from the germline V gene. Trimming took 4 bases from V and 9 from J; bases not matched to a gene: 12. The CDR3 has 15 residues. Written as DNA, the CDR3 is TGCGCCAGCAGCACACTCCCCGGACAGGGCGGGCCCCAGCATTTT. Its protein is CASSTLPGQGGPQHF.

The V gene is TRBV7-2, the J gene TRBJ2-5; perhaps TRBD2 as D (6 bases). With 7 bases removed from V and 5 bases from J, the gap between germline ends came to 17 bases. Germline V gives CDR1 SGHTA, CDR2 FQGNSA. The CDR3 sequence is 14 residues long. The CDR3 region has the DNA TGTGCCAGCACCGAAGGAGGGGTAGGGGAGACCCAGTACTTC. This codes for CASTEGGVGETQYF.